Presented here are 21 T cell receptor beta chains from one specimen sequenced in a study of pediatric ulcerative colitis. TCRdb's copy holds only in-frame clones and misses some; the assay was immunoSEQ multiplex PCR. The table lists about 16,000 clones, 80% of them singletons. Rectal tissue came from one to two pinch biopsies taken at colonoscopy. The source material was gut tissue. These receptors were collected from a boy aged 5 to 17 who was a control in a study of pediatric ulcerative colitis.

This chain joins TRBV30 and TRBJ1-4; TRBD1 is a possible D gene (6 bases). The germline V and J ends were trimmed by 2 bases and 4 bases, with 11 bases remaining between them. CDR1 GTSNPN and CDR2 SVGIG come from the germline V gene (reference sequence). The CDR3 loop spans 14 amino acids. CDR3 in DNA: TGTGCCTGGAGTCGCCGGGGGCTTAATGAAAAACTGTTTTTT. Its protein product is CAWSRRGLNEKLFF. The full variable domain, with the rest looked up from reference TRBV30 and TRBJ1-4, is SQTIHQWPATLVQPVGSPLSLECTVEGTSNPNLYWYRQAAGRGLQLLFYSVGIGQISSEVPQNLSASRPQDRQFILSSKKLLLSDSGFYLCAWSRRGLNEKLFFGSGTQLSVL.

CDR3 in DNA: TGTGCCAGCAGTTCCGATACGGGACCGATCTACGAGCAGTACTTC. Translation gives CASSSDTGPIYEQYF. The V and J genes are TRBV11-2 and TRBJ2-7; the D call may be TRBD1 or TRBD2 (5 bases each). The V and J ends lost 6 bases and 3 bases respectively, with 18 bases between them. Germline loops: CDR1 SGHAT, CDR2 FQNNGV. The CDR3 runs 15 residues. Using reference TRBV11-2 and TRBJ2-7 for the parts outside the CDR3, the full variable domain is EAGVAQSPRYKIIEKRQSVAFWCNPISGHATLYWYQQILGQGPKLLIQFQNNGVVDDSQLPKDRFSAERLKGVDSTLKIQPAKLEDSAVYLCASSSDTGPIYEQYFGPGTRLTVT.

The table lists this clone with a count of one. The chain combines TRBV27 with TRBJ2-7, with TRBD1 matching 7 bases. The V segment lost 8 bases and the J segment 2 bases; nucleotides outside the gene matches: 6. This CDR3 has 13 residues. Germline CDR1 is MNHEY and CDR2 is SMNVEV (reference sequence). As DNA, the CDR3 is TGTGCCAGCTCTTGGACAGGTGCCTACGAGCAGTACTTC. Protein product: CASSWTGAYEQYF.

By sample share, this clone is medium-sized. The V gene is TRBV5-1, the J gene TRBJ1-4; D is uncertain. V was trimmed by 5 bases and J by 3 bases, leaving 14 bases between them. Germline V gene sequence: CDR1 SGHRS, CDR2 YFSETQ. This CDR3 is built from 15 residues. The chain's CDR3 is CASSRAADPNEKLFF. Here the CDR3 DNA reads TGCGCCAGCAGTAGAGCGGCAGACCCTAATGAAAAACTGTTTTTT.

The chain recombines TRBV5-6 with TRBJ2-2; D uncertain. The CDR3 is made up of 14 amino acids. V lost 0 bases and J 6 bases, leaving 9 bases between the germline ends. CDR1 is SGHDT, CDR2 YYEEEE, per germline. The CDR3 here is CASSLVAHAGELFF. DNA for the CDR3: TGTGCCAGCAGCTTGGTGGCCCATGCCGGGGAGCTGTTTTTT.

The chain uses TRBV7-2 and TRBJ2-1; D remains ambiguous. Per germline, CDR1 SGHTA and CDR2 FQGNSA. V was trimmed by 0 bases and J by 0 bases, leaving 6 bases between them. There are 15 residues in the CDR3. In DNA form, the CDR3 reads TGTGCCAGCAGCTTAGCCCGGGCCTCCTACAATGAGCAGTTCTTC. Its protein product is CASSLARASYNEQFF.

This chain joins TRBV7-2 and TRBJ1-3, with D hard to call. From germline, CDR1 is SGHTA and CDR2 FQGNSA. The V and J ends lost 6 bases and 0 bases respectively, with 9 bases between them. CDR3 length: 14 amino acids. Here the CDR3 DNA reads TGTGCCAGCAGTCAAGAGGGCTCTGGAAACACCATATATTTT. Translation gives CASSQEGSGNTIYF.

The chain employs TRBV27 and TRBJ2-1, with D maybe TRBD2 (5 bases). The CDR3 is made up of 15 amino acids. V was clipped by 4 bases and J by 6 bases, with 16 bases between them. Germline CDR1 MNHEY, CDR2 SMNVEV (reference sequence). CDR3 coding DNA: TGTGCCAGCAGTTGGGCCGGGCTAGCAGTCAATGAGCAGTTCTTC. Translated: CASSWAGLAVNEQFF.

This clone was counted a few times. CDR3 sequence reads: CASRRGNSYEQYF. In DNA form, the CDR3 reads TGTGCCAGCCGGAGAGGGAACTCCTACGAGCAGTACTTC. The chain links TRBV5-8 to TRBJ2-7; D is possibly TRBD2 (5 bases). The CDR3 is 13 residues long. CDR1 and CDR2 (germline): SGHTS, YDEGEE. The ends were cut back, 7 bases at V and 0 bases at J, with 11 bases in the middle.

This clone was picked up a small number of times. The rearrangement uses TRBV9 and TRBJ2-3; 12 bases match TRBD2. This CDR3 has 18 amino acids. The V gene end was trimmed by 4 bases and the J gene end by 4 bases; junction bases not matched to a gene: 13. Germline CDR1 and CDR2: SGDLS and YYNGEE. CDR3 coding DNA: TGTGCCAGCAGCCACCTAGCGGGGGGGCTTTCGGTCGCAGATACGCAGTATTTT. It translates to CASSHLAGGLSVADTQYF.

V gene TRBV6-4 combines with J gene TRBJ1-2, with TRBD1 identical over 9 bases. From germline, CDR1 is MRHNA and CDR2 SNTAGT. The CDR3 is made up of 14 amino acids. With V trimmed by 5 bases and J by 6 bases, 7 bases remained unmatched. CDR3 nucleotide sequence: TGTGCCAGCAGTCCTCCGGGACAGGGAGATGGCTACACCTTC. Its protein is CASSPPGQGDGYTF.

This chain uses TRBV18 with TRBJ1-3; 11 bases are shared with TRBD1. From germline, CDR1 is KGHSH and CDR2 LQKENI. The CDR3 totals 15 residues. V gave up 3 bases and J gave up 4 bases; unmatched junction bases: 2. The CDR3 DNA sequence: TGTGCCAGCTCACCCGGACAGGGGGCCGGAAACACCATATATTTT. The encoded protein is CASSPGQGAGNTIYF.

V usage is TRBV2 and J usage is TRBJ1-2; possibly TRBD1 for D (6 bases). The CDR3 has 14 amino acids. The V end lost 1 base, the J end lost 4 bases, and 10 bases lay between the germline ends. CDR1 and CDR2 (germline): SNHLY, FYNNEI. This CDR3 is CASSEGRGFYGYTF. DNA for the CDR3: TGTGCCAGCAGTGAAGGCAGGGGTTTCTATGGCTACACCTTC.

The V call is TRBV27, the J call TRBJ2-3; maybe TRBD1 (5 bases). V gave up 8 bases and J gave up 5 bases, with 20 bases separating them. Germline V gene data show CDR1 as MNHEY and CDR2 as SMNVEV (reference sequence). This CDR3 region has 15 residues. The CDR3, as DNA: TGTGCCAGCGGAACGAGCCAGGGATGGGAAGATACGCAGTATTTT. Encoded protein: CASGTSQGWEDTQYF.

The DNA for the CDR3 is TGCGCCAGCAGCCCCCTCGGAGCCATAGGTGAAAAACTGTTTTTT. This gives the protein CASSPLGAIGEKLFF. V is TRBV5-1 and J is TRBJ1-4; no clear D gene. Trimming removed 4 bases from V and 7 bases from J, with 17 bases in between. Germline V gene sequence: CDR1 SGHRS, CDR2 YFSETQ. This CDR3 region has 15 residues.

This chain links TRBV7-9 with TRBJ2-3, with 10 positions matching TRBD2. V was clipped by 4 bases and J by 2 bases; unmatched bases: 9. The CDR3 loop spans 17 amino acids. Germline V gene lookup returns CDR1 SEHNR and CDR2 FQNEAQ (reference sequence). The CDR3 region has the DNA TGTGCCAGCAGCTGGCAGCGGGGGGGAGGACACACAGATACGCAGTATTTT. Translation gives CASSWQRGGGHTDTQYF. The variable domain in full, completed from reference TRBV7-9 and TRBJ2-3, reads DTGVSQNPRHKITKRGQNVTFRCDPISEHNRLYWYRQTLGQGPEFLTYFQNEAQLEKSRLLSDRFSAERPKGSFSTLEIQRTEQGDSAMYLCASSWQRGGGHTDTQYFGPGTRLTVL.

V and J are TRBV28 and TRBJ1-1, with no clear D. Germline CDR1 is MDHEN and CDR2 is SYDVKM. V lost 6 bases and J 6 bases, leaving 17 bases between the germline ends. This CDR3 is built from 14 residues. The chain's CDR3 is CASRYFGELAEAFF. For the CDR3, the DNA is TGTGCCAGCAGGTACTTCGGTGAATTGGCTGAAGCTTTCTTT.

J is TRBJ1-2 and V is TRBV15; D remains ambiguous. The CDR3 contains 12 residues. V was pared by 0 bases and J by 5 bases, with 4 bases between. The germline V gene has CDR1 LNHNV and CDR2 YYDKDF (reference sequence). The CDR3 protein is CATSRDLYGYTF. The CDR3 nucleotides read TGTGCCACCAGCAGAGATTTATATGGCTACACCTTC.

This sequence joins TRBV9 and TRBJ2-3; 14 bases align to TRBD2. The CDR3 totals 17 residues. Trimming cost V 10 bases and J 6 bases; bases outside gene matches: 16. The germline V gene encodes CDR1 SGDLS and CDR2 YYNGEE. The CDR3 loop reads CARRVTSGGARGDTQYF. CDR3 nucleotides: TGTGCCCGCCGCGTGACTAGCGGGGGGGCTCGTGGGGATACGCAGTATTTT.

This sequence joins TRBV27 and TRBJ2-7, with D uncertain. Trimming pared 6 bases from V and 1 base from J, leaving 13 bases between. The CDR3 sequence is 14 residues long. In germline, CDR1 is MNHEY, CDR2 SMNVEV (reference sequence). CDR3 DNA: TGTGCCAGCAGCAAATTAGGGCAGTCCTACGAGCAGTACTTC. This sequence encodes CASSKLGQSYEQYF.

The chain couples TRBV19 to TRBJ1-5, with D hard to call. V dropped 3 bases and J dropped 0 bases, with 0 bases sitting between them. The CDR3 covers 12 residues. CDR1 is LNHDA, CDR2 SQIVND, per germline (reference sequence). The CDR3: CASSISNQPQHF. Here the CDR3 DNA reads TGTGCCAGTAGTATTAGCAATCAGCCCCAGCATTTT.